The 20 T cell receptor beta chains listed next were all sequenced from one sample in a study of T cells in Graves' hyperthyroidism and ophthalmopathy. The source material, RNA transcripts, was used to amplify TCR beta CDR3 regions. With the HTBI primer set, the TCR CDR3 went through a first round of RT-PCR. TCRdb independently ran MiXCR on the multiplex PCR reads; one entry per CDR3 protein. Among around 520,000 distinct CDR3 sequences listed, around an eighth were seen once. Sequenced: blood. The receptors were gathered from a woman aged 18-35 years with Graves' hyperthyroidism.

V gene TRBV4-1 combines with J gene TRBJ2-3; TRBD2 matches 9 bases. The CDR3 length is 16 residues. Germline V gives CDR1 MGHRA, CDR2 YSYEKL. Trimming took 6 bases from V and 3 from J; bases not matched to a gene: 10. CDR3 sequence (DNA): TGCGCCAGCAGACCCCTAGCGGGAAGGGGGACAGATACGCAGTATTTT. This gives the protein CASRPLAGRGTDTQYF.

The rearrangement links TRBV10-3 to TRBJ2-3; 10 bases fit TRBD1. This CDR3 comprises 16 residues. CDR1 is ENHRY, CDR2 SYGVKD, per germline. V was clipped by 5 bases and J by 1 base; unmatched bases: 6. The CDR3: CAISSGTGVRTDTQYF. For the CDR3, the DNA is TGTGCCATCAGTTCCGGGACAGGGGTACGCACAGATACGCAGTATTTT.

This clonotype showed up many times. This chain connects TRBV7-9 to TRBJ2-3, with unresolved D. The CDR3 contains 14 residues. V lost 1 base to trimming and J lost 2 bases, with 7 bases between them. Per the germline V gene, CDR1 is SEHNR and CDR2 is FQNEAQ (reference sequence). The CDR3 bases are TGTGCCAGCAGCTTAGTTGTTCCCACAGATACGCAGTATTTT. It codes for CASSLVVPTDTQYF.

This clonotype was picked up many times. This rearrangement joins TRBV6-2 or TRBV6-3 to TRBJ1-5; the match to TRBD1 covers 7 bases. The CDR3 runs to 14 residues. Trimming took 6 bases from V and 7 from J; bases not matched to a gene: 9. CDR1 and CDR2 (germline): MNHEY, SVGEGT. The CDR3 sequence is CASRLTGEEQPQHF. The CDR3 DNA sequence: TGTGCCAGCAGACTTACAGGGGAGGAACAGCCCCAGCATTTT.

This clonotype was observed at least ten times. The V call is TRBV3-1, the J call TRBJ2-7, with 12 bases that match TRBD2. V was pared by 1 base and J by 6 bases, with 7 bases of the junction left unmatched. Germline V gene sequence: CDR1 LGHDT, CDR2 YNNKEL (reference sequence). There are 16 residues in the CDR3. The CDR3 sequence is CASSQGGLAGSGEQYF. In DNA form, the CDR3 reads TGTGCCAGCAGCCAAGGAGGACTAGCGGGAAGCGGCGAGCAGTACTTC.

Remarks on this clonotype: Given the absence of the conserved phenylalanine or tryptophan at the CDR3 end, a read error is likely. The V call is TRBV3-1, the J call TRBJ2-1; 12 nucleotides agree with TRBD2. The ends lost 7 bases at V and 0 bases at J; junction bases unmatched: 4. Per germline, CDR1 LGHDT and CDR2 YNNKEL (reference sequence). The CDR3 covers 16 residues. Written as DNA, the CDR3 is TGTGCCAGCACCCCGACTAGCGGGAGCTCCTACAATGAGCAGTTCTAC. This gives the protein CASTPTSGSSYNEQFY.

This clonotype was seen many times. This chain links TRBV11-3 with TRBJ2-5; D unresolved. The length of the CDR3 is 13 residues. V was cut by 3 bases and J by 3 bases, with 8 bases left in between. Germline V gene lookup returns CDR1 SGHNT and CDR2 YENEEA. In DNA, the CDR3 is TGTGCCAGCAGCTTTAAACGGGAAGAGACCCAGTACTTC. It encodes CASSFKREETQYF.

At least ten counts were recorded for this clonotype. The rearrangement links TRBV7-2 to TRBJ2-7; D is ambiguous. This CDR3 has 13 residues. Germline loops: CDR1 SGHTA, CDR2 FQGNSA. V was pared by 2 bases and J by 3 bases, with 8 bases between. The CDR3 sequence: CASSLKEHYEQYV. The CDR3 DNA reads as TGTGCCAGCAGCTTAAAGGAGCACTACGAGCAGTACGTC.

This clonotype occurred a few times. DNA for the CDR3: TGTGCCAGCAGCGGAGCGGGAGGCCCCGAGCAGTACTTC. It codes for CASSGAGGPEQYF. The J gene is TRBJ2-7, the V gene TRBV9, with 9 bases matching TRBD2. With V trimmed by 3 bases and J by 6 bases, 4 bases remained unmatched. The CDR3 is made up of 13 amino acids. CDR1 and CDR2 (germline): SGDLS, YYNGEE.

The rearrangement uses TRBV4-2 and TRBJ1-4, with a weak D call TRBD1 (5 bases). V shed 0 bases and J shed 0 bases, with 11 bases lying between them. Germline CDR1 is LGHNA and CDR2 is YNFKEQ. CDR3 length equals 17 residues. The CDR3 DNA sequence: TGTGCCAGCAGCCAAGAGGGACTCTATTCAACTAATGAAAAACTGTTTTTT. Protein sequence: CASSQEGLYSTNEKLFF.

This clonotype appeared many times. The CDR3 reads CASSLSGTGYHNEQFF. In DNA form, the CDR3 reads TGTGCCAGCAGTTTATCCGGGACAGGGTACCACAATGAGCAGTTCTTC. The rearrangement joins TRBV27 to TRBJ2-1, with TRBD1 matching 9 bases. The germline CDR1 and CDR2 sequences are MNHEY and SMNVEV (reference sequence). V dropped 0 bases and J dropped 5; count of bases not matched to a gene: 5. This CDR3 region has 16 residues.

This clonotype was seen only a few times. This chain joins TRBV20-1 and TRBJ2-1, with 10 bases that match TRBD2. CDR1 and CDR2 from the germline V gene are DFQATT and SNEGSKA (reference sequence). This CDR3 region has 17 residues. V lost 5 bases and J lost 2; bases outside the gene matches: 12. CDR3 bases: TGCAGTGCTCCAAGGCTAGCGGGAGTTATCCCCTACAATGAGCAGTTCTTC. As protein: CSAPRLAGVIPYNEQFF.

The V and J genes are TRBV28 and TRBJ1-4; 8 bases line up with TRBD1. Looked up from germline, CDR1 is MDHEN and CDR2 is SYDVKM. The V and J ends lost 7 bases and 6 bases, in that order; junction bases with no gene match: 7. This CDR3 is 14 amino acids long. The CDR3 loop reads CASTQQGGYEKLFF. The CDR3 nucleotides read TGTGCCAGCACCCAACAGGGGGGATATGAAAAACTGTTTTTT.

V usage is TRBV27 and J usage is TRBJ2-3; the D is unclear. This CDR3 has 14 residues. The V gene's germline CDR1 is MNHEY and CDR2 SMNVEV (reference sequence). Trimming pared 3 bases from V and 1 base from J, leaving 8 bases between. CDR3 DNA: TGTGCCAGCAGTTTTGGTATTGGCACAGATACGCAGTATTTT. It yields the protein CASSFGIGTDTQYF.

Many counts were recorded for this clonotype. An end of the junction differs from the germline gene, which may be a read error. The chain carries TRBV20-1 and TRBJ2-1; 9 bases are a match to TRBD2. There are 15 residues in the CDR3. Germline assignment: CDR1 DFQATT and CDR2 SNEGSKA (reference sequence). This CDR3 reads CSALPGLAVHNEQFF. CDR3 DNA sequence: TGCAGTGCTCTCCCGGGACTAGCTGTCCACAATGAGCAATTCTTC.

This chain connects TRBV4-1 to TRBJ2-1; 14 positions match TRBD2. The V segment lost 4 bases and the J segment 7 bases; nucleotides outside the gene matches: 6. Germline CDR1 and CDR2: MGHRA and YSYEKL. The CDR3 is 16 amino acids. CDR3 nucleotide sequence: TGCGCCAGCAGCCCGGGACTAGCGGGAGTAGGGAATGAGCAGTTCTTC. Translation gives CASSPGLAGVGNEQFF.

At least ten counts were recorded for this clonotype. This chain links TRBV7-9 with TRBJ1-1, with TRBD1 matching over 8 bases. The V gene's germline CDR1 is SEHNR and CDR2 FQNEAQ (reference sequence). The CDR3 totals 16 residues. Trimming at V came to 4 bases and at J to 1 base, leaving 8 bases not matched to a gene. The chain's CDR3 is CASSSRKTGGNTEAFF. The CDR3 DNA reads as TGTGCCAGCAGCTCCAGAAAAACAGGGGGGAACACTGAAGCTTTCTTT.

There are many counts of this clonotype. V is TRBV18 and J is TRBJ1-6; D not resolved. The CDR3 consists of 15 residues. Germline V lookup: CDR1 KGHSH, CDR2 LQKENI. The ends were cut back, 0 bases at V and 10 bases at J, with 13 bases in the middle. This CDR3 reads CASSPPLGAGSPLHF. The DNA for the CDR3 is TGTGCCAGCTCACCACCGCTGGGAGCGGGATCACCCCTCCACTTT.

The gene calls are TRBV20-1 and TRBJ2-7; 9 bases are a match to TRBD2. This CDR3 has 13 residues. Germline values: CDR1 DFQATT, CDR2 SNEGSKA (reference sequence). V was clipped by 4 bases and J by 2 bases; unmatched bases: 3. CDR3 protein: CSANLAGTYEQYF. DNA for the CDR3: TGCAGTGCTAACCTAGCGGGGACCTACGAGCAGTACTTC.

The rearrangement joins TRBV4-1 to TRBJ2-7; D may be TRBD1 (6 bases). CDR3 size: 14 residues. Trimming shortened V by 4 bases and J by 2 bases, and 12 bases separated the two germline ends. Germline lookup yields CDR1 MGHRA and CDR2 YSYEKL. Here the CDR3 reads CASSPNRDTYEQYV. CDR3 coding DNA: TGCGCCAGCAGCCCCAACAGGGACACCTACGAGCAGTACGTC.